This section outlines one T cell receptor (beta chain) sequence together with its context. Its specificity is not known. Clones were read by immunoSEQ multiplex PCR, and TCRdb kept only the in-frame ones, dropping some. The data contain roughly 700,000 clones, 89% of them singletons. Specified treatment: 15 to 20 received Ad26.COV2.S at low or high dose, single or two shots; several received placebo; per-sample allocation not given. The study sampled participants on day 63 after the first vaccine or placebo injection. Expressing Wuhan-strain SARS-CoV-2 spike, an Ad26 vector served as the vaccine. The data derive from a study of Ad26.COV2.S vaccination and SARS-CoV-2 variants. Study details: Each vaccinee took Ad26.COV2.S intramuscularly, once or twice 56 days apart.

Germline CDR1 reads LNHDA; CDR2 reads SQIVND (reference sequence). V trimming: 7 bases; J trimming: 7 bases; junction bases outside the gene matches: 10. This CDR3 region has 15 residues. Regarding the study as a whole: Vaccine recipients and placebo recipients showed similar non-spike TCR breadth.

The rearrangement links TRBV19 to TRBJ2-1, with 10 bases that match TRBD2. The sequenced sample was peripheral blood, obtained in a trial of Ad26.COV2.S vaccine versus placebo. The source of this sequence is a person aged 18-65 years who received the Ad26.COV2.S COVID-19 vaccine or a placebo. The CDR3 DNA sequence: TGTGCCAGTACCACCCTAGCGGGAGACAAGAATGAGCAGTTCTTC. This codes for CASTTLAGDKNEQFF.